Following are 18 T cell receptor beta chains from one sample sequenced in a study of T cell changes during pregnancy in multiple sclerosis. The assay was immunoSEQ multiplex PCR, and TCRdb's table has in-frame clones only and misses some. The sample lists tens of thousands of clones; roughly 90% were seen once. Source: CD8+ T cells from peripheral blood mononuclear cells, taken in the third trimester of pregnancy. These receptor sequences come from a female donor with multiple sclerosis, enrolled in a pregnancy study.

This clone was counted a few times. This chain uses TRBV21-1 with TRBJ1-2; the D call TRBD1 from the table was never checked on the DNA. TRBV21-1 is marked as a pseudogene. The CDR3 consists of 15 residues. Written as DNA, the CDR3 is TGTGCCAGCAGCAAAGCATGGGGACAGGGGTATGGCTACACCTTC. Amino acid sequence: CASSKAWGQGYGYTF.

The rearrangement joins TRBV6-6 to TRBJ2-7, with D maybe TRBD2 (6 bases). Trimming pared 0 bases from V and 0 bases from J, leaving 12 bases between. This CDR3 is built from 16 residues. Germline-derived CDR1 and CDR2 are MNHNY and SVGAGI (reference sequence). The CDR3 region is CASSYSTLGSSYEQYF. CDR3 coding DNA: TGTGCCAGCAGTTACTCGACCCTCGGGAGCTCCTACGAGCAGTACTTC.

This chain joins TRBV5-8 and TRBJ2-5, with D perhaps TRBD2 (6 bases). This CDR3 spans 16 amino acids. CDR1 is SGHTS, CDR2 YDEGEE, per germline. V shed 0 bases and J shed 0 bases, with 12 bases lying between them. CDR3: CASSLVGGSYQETQYF. CDR3 nucleotide sequence: TGTGCCAGCAGCTTGGTGGGGGGATCGTACCAAGAGACCCAGTACTTC.

This clone came up once. This chain uses TRBV6-1 with TRBJ1-1, with D maybe TRBD1 (5 bases). CDR3 length equals 16 residues. Trimming shortened V by 2 bases and J by 1 base, and 14 bases separated the two germline ends. Germline V lookup: CDR1 MNHNS, CDR2 SASEGT. The CDR3 DNA reads TGTGCCAGCAGTGAAAGACAGCTGATGGCGAACACTGAAGCTTTCTTT. As protein: CASSERQLMANTEAFF.

This clone was seen more than once but under ten times. The genes are TRBV27 and TRBJ1-1; a possible D gene is TRBD1 (5 bases). Germline V gene data show CDR1 as MNHEY and CDR2 as SMNVEV (reference sequence). This CDR3 is 12 amino acids long. Between the trimmed V and J ends, which lost 6 bases and 10 bases, there was a span of 15 bases. CDR3: CASSPTGNGAFF. Here the CDR3 DNA reads TGTGCCAGCAGCCCAACAGGAAACGGAGCTTTCTTT.

The genes are TRBV13 and TRBJ1-1, with D hard to call. This CDR3 is built from 16 residues. The germline V gene encodes CDR1 PRHDT and CDR2 FYEKMQ (reference sequence). With 6 bases removed from V and 6 bases from J, the gap between germline ends came to 23 bases. In DNA form, the CDR3 reads TGTGCCAGCAGAAACCCTCGTGGCACCGGGAGTCCTGAAGCTTTCTTT. Protein sequence: CASRNPRGTGSPEAFF.

By share of the sample, this clone is medium-sized. The CDR3 DNA is TGTGCCAGTAGTGCCGGGACAGGGGCGTACAGCAATCAGCCCCAGCATTTT. Encoded protein: CASSAGTGAYSNQPQHF. The chain couples TRBV19 to TRBJ1-5; 10 bases map to TRBD1. The junction had 8 bases not matched to a gene; V was cut back by 5 bases and J by 1 base. The CDR3 runs 17 residues. Germline CDR1 reads LNHDA; CDR2 reads SQIVND (reference sequence).

This clone was recorded once. This sequence joins TRBV9 and TRBJ2-5, with a tentative D call TRBD1 (5 bases). Deletions cut 0 bases from V and 5 bases from J, with 11 bases between. The CDR3 contains 14 residues. The germline V gene encodes CDR1 SGDLS and CDR2 YYNGEE. The CDR3 DNA sequence: TGTGCCAGCAGCGTAGGGGGCCAGGGCGAGACCCAGTACTTC. Translating gives CASSVGGQGETQYF. The full variable domain, completed using reference TRBV9 and TRBJ2-5, is DSGVTQTPKHLITATGQRVTLRCSPRSGDLSVYWYQQSLDQGLQFLIQYYNGEERAKGNILERFSAQQFPDLHSELNLSSLELGDSALYFCASSVGGQGETQYFGPGTRLLVL.

This chain links TRBV5-6 with TRBJ2-3; D gene unclear. CDR3 length: 12 amino acids. Germline CDR1 and CDR2: SGHDT and YYEEEE. The V and J ends lost 2 bases and 3 bases respectively, with 4 bases between them. CDR3 in DNA: TGTGCCAGCAGCTTCATGACAGATACGCAGTATTTT. Translation gives CASSFMTDTQYF. Full variable domain (missing parts from reference TRBV5-6 and TRBJ2-3): DAGVTQSPTHLIKTRGQQVTLRCSPKSGHDTVSWYQQALGQGPQFIFQYYEEEERQRGNFPDRFSGHQFPNYSSELNVNALLLGDSALYLCASSFMTDTQYFGPGTRLTVL.

The rearrangement links TRBV25-1 to TRBJ1-3; D is unresolved. Looked up from germline, CDR1 is MGHDK and CDR2 is SYGVNS. V was clipped by 5 bases and J by 1 base, with 9 bases between them. CDR3 length equals 14 residues. The CDR3 nucleotides are TGTGCCAGCAGTTCTGCGGGTTCTGGAAACACCATATATTTT. It codes for CASSSAGSGNTIYF.

The rearrangement uses TRBV13 and TRBJ1-1, with D unclear. Germline values: CDR1 PRHDT, CDR2 FYEKMQ (reference sequence). V dropped 5 bases and J dropped 5 bases, with 6 bases sitting between them. The CDR3 contains 11 residues. The CDR3 loop reads CASSPRTEAFF. CDR3 sequence (DNA): TGTGCCAGCAGCCCCAGAACTGAAGCTTTCTTT.

The CDR3 bases are TGTGCCAGTAGTATCGGCGGGGGCGGCGGAAAACTGTTTTTT. Encoded protein: CASSIGGGGGKLFF. The chain combines TRBV19 with TRBJ1-4; D is perhaps TRBD1 (6 bases). This CDR3 region has 14 residues. V dropped 3 bases and J dropped 10 bases, with 15 bases sitting between them. From germline, CDR1 is LNHDA and CDR2 SQIVND (reference sequence).

In its sample, this clone was seen once. This chain joins TRBV9 and TRBJ2-4; D may be TRBD2 (7 bases). V dropped 2 bases and J dropped 4 bases, with 13 bases sitting between them. The V gene's germline CDR1 is SGDLS and CDR2 YYNGEE. There are 15 residues in the CDR3. CDR3 coding DNA: TGTGCCAGCAGCGTTAGGGGGGGCTCAAAAAACATTCAGTACTTC. Its protein is CASSVRGGSKNIQYF. Together with reference TRBV9 and TRBJ2-4, the CDR3 gives the full variable domain: DSGVTQTPKHLITATGQRVTLRCSPRSGDLSVYWYQQSLDQGLQFLIQYYNGEERAKGNILERFSAQQFPDLHSELNLSSLELGDSALYFCASSVRGGSKNIQYFGAGTRLSVL.

The CDR3 sequence is CASSQEGLGLAGAREQYF. As DNA, the CDR3 is TGTGCCAGCAGCCAAGAAGGCCTGGGACTAGCGGGAGCCCGCGAGCAGTACTTC. This chain links TRBV4-2 with TRBJ2-7; the match to TRBD2 covers 14 bases. The CDR3 runs to 18 residues. The V segment lost 0 bases and the J segment 6 bases; nucleotides outside the gene matches: 10. Germline V gene data show CDR1 as LGHNA and CDR2 as YNFKEQ.

The gene calls are TRBV2 and TRBJ2-3; TRBD2 matches at 10 bases. After removal of 0 bases from V and 1 base from J, the junction contained 1 base not matched to a gene. The CDR3 consists of 16 residues. From germline, CDR1 is SNHLY and CDR2 FYNNEI. Here the CDR3 reads CASSEALAGGTDTQYF. The CDR3 DNA follows: TGTGCCAGCAGTGAAGCGCTAGCGGGGGGCACAGATACGCAGTATTTT.

V is TRBV5-1 and J is TRBJ2-1; a weak D match, TRBD2 (6 bases). V lost 4 bases and J lost 8, with 22 bases in between. Germline CDR1 is SGHRS and CDR2 is YFSETQ. CDR3 length: 16 residues. The CDR3 sequence is CASSPWAGNEVDEQFF. In DNA form, the CDR3 reads TGCGCCAGCAGCCCCTGGGCGGGAAATGAGGTCGATGAGCAGTTCTTC. The full variable domain, completed using reference TRBV5-1 and TRBJ2-1, is KAGVTQTPRYLIKTRGQQVTLSCSPISGHRSVSWYQQTPGQGLQFLFEYFSETQRNKGNFPGRFSGRQFSNSRSEMNVSTLELGDSALYLCASSPWAGNEVDEQFFGPGTRLTVL.

V usage is TRBV2 and J usage is TRBJ1-2, with 8 bases identical to TRBD1. This CDR3 region has 14 residues. Germline-derived CDR1 and CDR2 are SNHLY and FYNNEI. Unmatched junction bases numbered 11, after V lost 9 bases and J lost 5 bases. The chain's CDR3 is CASVRDRGEYGYTF. The CDR3 coding sequence is TGTGCCAGTGTTCGCGACAGGGGCGAATATGGCTACACCTTC. Drawing the rest from reference TRBV2 and TRBJ1-2, the complete variable domain is EPEVTQTPSHQVTQMGQEVILRCVPISNHLYFYWYRQILGQKVEFLVSFYNNEISEKSEIFDDQFSVERPDGSNFTLKIRSTKLEDSAMYFCASVRDRGEYGYTFGSGTRLTVV.

CDR3 in amino acids: CASSSGLGKNIQYF. CDR3 coding DNA: TGTGCCAGCAGCTCGGGACTAGGCAAAAACATTCAGTACTTC. The chain combines TRBV7-2 with TRBJ2-4, with TRBD2 matching 8 bases. The V segment lost 4 bases and the J segment 3 bases; nucleotides outside the gene matches: 2. The germline V gene has CDR1 SGHTA and CDR2 FQGNSA. The length of the CDR3 is 14 residues.